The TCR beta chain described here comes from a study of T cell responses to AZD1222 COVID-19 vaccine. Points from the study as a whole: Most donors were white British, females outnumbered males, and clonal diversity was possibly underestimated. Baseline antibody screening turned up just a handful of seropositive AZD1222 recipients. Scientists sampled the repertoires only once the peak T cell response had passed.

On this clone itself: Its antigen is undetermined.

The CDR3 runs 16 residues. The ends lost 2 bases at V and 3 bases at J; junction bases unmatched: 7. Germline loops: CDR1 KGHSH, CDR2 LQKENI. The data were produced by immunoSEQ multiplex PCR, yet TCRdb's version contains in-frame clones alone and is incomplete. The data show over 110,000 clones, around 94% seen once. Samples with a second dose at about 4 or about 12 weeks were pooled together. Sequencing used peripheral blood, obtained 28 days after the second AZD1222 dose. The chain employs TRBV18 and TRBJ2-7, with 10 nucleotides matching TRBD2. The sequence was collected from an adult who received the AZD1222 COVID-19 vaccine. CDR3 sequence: CASSPSPSGRGYEQYF. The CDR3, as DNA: TGTGCCAGCTCACCATCCCCTAGCGGGAGAGGCTACGAGCAGTACTTC.